Listed below are T cell receptor beta chains from one sample, sequenced in a study of CD8 T cells in ankylosing spondylitis. TCRdb redid the calling of the 5' RACE reads with MiXCR, one entry per CDR3 protein. The sample yields some 700,000 distinct CDR3 sequences, around 17% seen once. What was sequenced was blood, either unsorted or a sorted T cell fraction (not recorded which). These receptors all come from a male donor with ankylosing spondylitis. Each CDR3 is given with its conserved first and last residue. A D gene is named only where the DNA matches it firmly. Clone sizes are given selectively: once, few, many, or a class where the clone is expanded.

D gene: NA; V gene: TRBV6-1; clone size: many; J gene: TRBJ1-6; CDR3 protein: CASRSGTATSSYNSPLHF; CDR3 DNA: TGTGCCAGCAGATCTGGGACGGCTACGAGCTCCTATAATTCACCCCTCCACTTT
D gene: NA; V gene: TRBV6-2/TRBV6-3; clone size: NA; J gene: TRBJ2-3; CDR3 protein: CASSYYGTDTQYF; CDR3 DNA: TGTGCCAGCAGTTACTACGGCACAGATACGCAGTATTTT
D gene: NA; V gene: TRBV29-1; clone size: many; J gene: TRBJ2-7; CDR3 protein: CSVVWDDRLYEQYF; CDR3 DNA: TGCAGCGTTGTGTGGGACGACAGACTCTACGAGCAGTACTTC
D gene: NA; V gene: TRBV27; clone size: few; J gene: TRBJ1-5; CDR3 protein: CASSPLPGQEQINQPQHF; CDR3 DNA: TGTGCCAGCAGCCCGCTCCCGGGTCAGGAACAGATCAATCAGCCCCAGCATTTT
D gene: NA; V gene: TRBV15; clone size: many; J gene: TRBJ2-5; CDR3 protein: CATSLGSRETQYF; CDR3 DNA: TGTGCCACCAGCTTAGGGTCCCGGGAGACCCAGTACTTC
D gene: NA; V gene: TRBV3-1; clone size: NA; J gene: TRBJ2-2; CDR3 protein: CASSVLPNTGELFF; CDR3 DNA: TGTGCCAGCAGCGTTTTACCTAACACCGGGGAGCTGTTTTTT
D gene: NA; V gene: TRBV7-9; clone size: NA; J gene: TRBJ1-2; CDR3 protein: CASSTPSGTSRF; CDR3 DNA: TGTGCCAGCAGCACCCCATCAGGGACCAGCCGCTTC
D gene: NA; V gene: TRBV10-3; clone size: NA; J gene: TRBJ2-5; CDR3 protein: CAISEPRPSMGETQYF; CDR3 DNA: TGTGCCATCAGTGAGCCCCGGCCCTCTATGGGAGAGACCCAGTACTTC
D gene: TRBD1; V gene: TRBV5-1; clone size: few; J gene: TRBJ2-1; CDR3 protein: CASSLEGATYNEQFF; CDR3 DNA: TGCGCCAGCAGCTTGGAGGGGGCGACCTACAATGAGCAGTTCTTC
D gene: NA; V gene: TRBV15; clone size: NA; J gene: TRBJ2-7; CDR3 protein: CATSREDPSQQYF; CDR3 DNA: TGTGCCACCAGCAGAGAGGACCCCTCGCAGCAGTACTTC
D gene: TRBD2; V gene: TRBV5-6; clone size: NA; J gene: TRBJ2-6; CDR3 protein: CASSGERLAGASGANVLTF; CDR3 DNA: TGTGCCAGCAGCGGCGAAAGGCTAGCGGGAGCCTCTGGGGCCAACGTCCTGACTTTC
D gene: NA; V gene: TRBV7-3; clone size: few; J gene: TRBJ2-3; CDR3 protein: CASSLTRDDTQYF; CDR3 DNA: TGTGCCAGCAGCTTAACCCGGGACGATACGCAGTATTTT
D gene: NA; V gene: TRBV11-2; clone size: NA; J gene: TRBJ2-1; CDR3 protein: CASSFRGGESYNEQFF; CDR3 DNA: TGTGCCAGCAGCTTTCGCGGGGGCGAATCCTACAATGAGCAGTTCTTC
D gene: TRBD1; V gene: TRBV29-1; clone size: NA; J gene: TRBJ2-1; CDR3 protein: CSGLDRANEQFF; CDR3 DNA: TGCAGCGGCCTTGACAGGGCTAATGAGCAGTTCTTC
D gene: TRBD1; V gene: TRBV12-3/TRBV12-4; clone size: NA; J gene: TRBJ1-1; CDR3 protein: CASRGQGVGTEAFF; CDR3 DNA: TGTGCCAGCAGGGGACAGGGAGTAGGGACTGAAGCTTTCTTT
D gene: NA; V gene: TRBV27; clone size: NA; J gene: TRBJ2-2; CDR3 protein: CASSLAAGAGELFF; CDR3 DNA: TGTGCCAGCAGTTTAGCTGCGGGTGCCGGGGAGCTGTTTTTT
D gene: NA; V gene: TRBV12-3/TRBV12-4; clone size: few; J gene: TRBJ2-5; CDR3 protein: CASTLDGAQETQYF; CDR3 DNA: TGTGCCAGCACTCTGGACGGGGCACAAGAGACCCAGTACTTC
D gene: TRBD2; V gene: TRBV20-1; clone size: NA; J gene: TRBJ2-2; CDR3 protein: CSARGLAGNTGELFF; CDR3 DNA: TGCAGTGCTAGAGGGCTAGCGGGAAACACCGGGGAGCTGTTTTTT
D gene: NA; V gene: TRBV5-5; clone size: once; J gene: TRBJ1-4; CDR3 protein: CASSLGLLRRHEKLFF; CDR3 DNA: TGTGCCAGCAGCCTAGGGCTCCTCCGAAGGCATGAAAAACTGTTTTTT
D gene: NA; V gene: TRBV18; clone size: NA; J gene: TRBJ2-7; CDR3 protein: CASSPDNRASYEQYF; CDR3 DNA: TGTGCCAGCTCACCAGACAACAGGGCTTCCTACGAGCAGTACTTC
D gene: TRBD1; V gene: TRBV4-1; clone size: many; J gene: TRBJ1-3; CDR3 protein: CASSQQQGADGNTIYF; CDR3 DNA: TGCGCCAGCAGCCAACAACAGGGGGCGGATGGAAACACCATATATTTT
D gene: TRBD2; V gene: TRBV29-1; clone size: few; J gene: TRBJ2-1; CDR3 protein: CSVGASGVSYNEQFF; CDR3 DNA: TGCAGCGTTGGGGCTAGCGGGGTGTCCTACAATGAGCAGTTCTTC
D gene: NA; V gene: TRBV2; clone size: NA; J gene: TRBJ1-1; CDR3 protein: CASRGPENTEAFF; CDR3 DNA: TGTGCCAGCAGAGGGCCCGAGAACACTGAAGCTTTCTTT
D gene: NA; V gene: TRBV5-1; clone size: NA; J gene: TRBJ2-1; CDR3 protein: CASSFQGGYNEQFF; CDR3 DNA: TGCGCCAGCAGCTTTCAGGGGGGATACAATGAGCAGTTCTTC
D gene: NA; V gene: TRBV20-1; clone size: few; J gene: TRBJ2-7; CDR3 protein: CSAHPYEQYF; CDR3 DNA: TGCAGTGCCCATCCCTACGAGCAGTACTTC
D gene: NA; V gene: TRBV7-9; clone size: NA; J gene: TRBJ2-5; CDR3 protein: CASSLINREETQYF; CDR3 DNA: TGTGCCAGCAGCTTAATAAACAGGGAAGAGACCCAGTACTTC
D gene: TRBD2; V gene: TRBV12-3/TRBV12-4; clone size: NA; J gene: TRBJ2-7; CDR3 protein: CASSFGGSSEQYF; CDR3 DNA: TGTGCCAGCAGCTTCGGGGGGAGCAGCGAGCAGTACTTC
D gene: NA; V gene: TRBV12-3/TRBV12-4; clone size: NA; J gene: TRBJ1-5; CDR3 protein: CASKPQGSNQPQHF; CDR3 DNA: TGTGCCAGCAAACCCCAGGGAAGCAATCAGCCCCAGCATTTT
D gene: NA; V gene: TRBV29-1; clone size: few; J gene: TRBJ2-7; CDR3 protein: CSARDGFGFDEQYF; CDR3 DNA: TGCAGTGCCAGGGACGGTTTCGGATTCGACGAGCAGTACTTC
D gene: TRBD2; V gene: TRBV7-2; clone size: few; J gene: TRBJ2-5; CDR3 protein: CASSLAHLAGETQYF; CDR3 DNA: TGTGCCAGCAGCTTAGCGCACCTAGCGGGTGAGACCCAGTACTTC
D gene: NA; V gene: TRBV7-8; clone size: NA; J gene: TRBJ2-1; CDR3 protein: CASSIAQGRLGFF; CDR3 DNA: TGTGCCAGCAGTATCGCCCAGGGAAGGTTGGGGTTCTTC
D gene: NA; V gene: TRBV11-2; clone size: NA; J gene: TRBJ2-3; CDR3 protein: CASSQGGGGEDTQYF; CDR3 DNA: TGTGCCAGCAGCCAGGGGGGCGGGGGAGAAGATACGCAGTATTTT
D gene: NA; V gene: TRBV7-9; clone size: NA; J gene: TRBJ2-7; CDR3 protein: CASSPDVGEQYF; CDR3 DNA: TGTGCCAGCAGCCCGGACGTCGGCGAGCAGTACTTC
D gene: NA; V gene: TRBV19; clone size: NA; J gene: TRBJ2-7; CDR3 protein: CASTPGTRGSYEQYF; CDR3 DNA: TGTGCCAGTACCCCAGGGACCCGCGGCTCCTACGAGCAGTACTTC
D gene: TRBD1; V gene: TRBV5-1; clone size: many; J gene: TRBJ1-1; CDR3 protein: CASRQGTGGTEAFF; CDR3 DNA: TGCGCCAGCCGACAGGGGACAGGTGGGACTGAAGCTTTCTTT
D gene: NA; V gene: TRBV7-8; clone size: few; J gene: TRBJ1-1; CDR3 protein: CASSLQGLAATEAFF; CDR3 DNA: TGTGCCAGCAGCTTACAGGGTTTGGCAGCCACTGAAGCTTTCTTT
D gene: NA; V gene: TRBV15; clone size: many; J gene: TRBJ1-5; CDR3 protein: CATSRDNQPQHF; CDR3 DNA: TGTGCCACCAGCAGAGACAATCAGCCCCAGCATTTT
D gene: NA; V gene: TRBV6-1; clone size: few; J gene: TRBJ1-2; CDR3 protein: CASSQGPNYGYTF; CDR3 DNA: TGTGCCAGCAGCCAAGGGCCTAACTATGGCTACACCTTC
D gene: TRBD1; V gene: TRBV5-6; clone size: NA; J gene: TRBJ2-3; CDR3 protein: CASSYPDRGNTDTQYF; CDR3 DNA: TGTGCCAGCAGCTACCCGGACAGGGGGAACACAGATACGCAGTATTTT
D gene: TRBD2; V gene: TRBV6-5; clone size: NA; J gene: TRBJ2-3; CDR3 protein: CASSYGVAGLDTQYF; CDR3 DNA: TGTGCCAGCAGTTACGGGGTAGCGGGGTTAGATACGCAGTATTTT
D gene: NA; V gene: TRBV5-1; clone size: NA; J gene: TRBJ1-4; CDR3 protein: CASSLGGLQREKLFF; CDR3 DNA: TGCGCCAGCAGCTTGGGAGGACTGCAGAGGGAAAAACTGTTTTTT
D gene: TRBD2; V gene: TRBV29-1; clone size: NA; J gene: TRBJ2-3; CDR3 protein: CSVEGGGLGDTQYF; CDR3 DNA: TGCAGCGTTGAAGGGGGGGGGTTAGGAGATACGCAGTATTTT
D gene: TRBD1; V gene: TRBV5-1; clone size: NA; J gene: TRBJ2-3; CDR3 protein: CASSLEPPGQGGEDTQYF; CDR3 DNA: TGCGCCAGCAGCTTGGAACCCCCAGGACAGGGAGGAGAGGACACGCAGTATTTT
D gene: NA; V gene: TRBV13; clone size: few; J gene: TRBJ1-1; CDR3 protein: CASSLRGRQNTEAFF; CDR3 DNA: TGTGCCAGCAGCTTACGTGGCAGGCAGAACACTGAAGCTTTCTTT
D gene: TRBD2; V gene: TRBV15; clone size: NA; J gene: TRBJ2-3; CDR3 protein: CATSRADGGADGTDTQYF; CDR3 DNA: TGTGCCACCAGCAGAGCAGACGGGGGGGCCGACGGCACAGATACGCAGTATTTT
D gene: NA; V gene: TRBV7-6; clone size: many; J gene: TRBJ2-1; CDR3 protein: CASSFQGSYNEQFF; CDR3 DNA: TGTGCCAGCAGCTTCCAGGGGTCCTACAATGAGCAGTTCTTC